The 11 T cell receptor beta chains below were found in one sample sequenced in a study of beta chain features in type 1 diabetes. The whole isolated RNA underwent reverse transcription, so sequencing captured expressed TCRB transcripts. Clones were sequenced by immunoSEQ multiplex PCR, and TCRdb holds only the in-frame ones, with some missing. The sample consists of hundreds of thousands of clones, roughly a sixth of them appearing once. Sequenced: naive CD4+ T cells from blood. The receptors shown here come from a woman younger than 30 in good health.

The CDR3 nucleotides read TGTGCCAGCAGTTTGCGTCAGGGGTGGGAGCAGTACTTC. Translation gives CASSLRQGWEQYF. The V call is TRBV27, the J call TRBJ2-7, with D possibly matching TRBD1 (6 bases). This CDR3 is 13 amino acids long. Germline CDR1 MNHEY, CDR2 SMNVEV (reference sequence). V was pared by 3 bases and J by 7 bases, with 13 bases between.

The V gene is TRBV10-3, the J gene TRBJ2-1; D is possibly TRBD1 or TRBD2 (5 bases each). The CDR3 extends over 15 amino acids. Germline assignment: CDR1 ENHRY and CDR2 SYGVKD. The V and J ends lost 3 bases and 3 bases respectively, with 12 bases between them. CDR3 DNA sequence: TGTGCCATCAGTGAAACAAGGGGAGTCTACAATGAGCAGTTCTTC. Translating it yields CAISETRGVYNEQFF.

This clone turned up a few times. Other DNA sequences within the sample encode an identical CDR3. The chain employs TRBV10-3 and TRBJ1-1; possibly TRBD1 for D (5 bases). V was cut by 5 bases and J by 1 base, with 8 bases left in between. CDR3 size: 13 residues. The germline V gene has CDR1 ENHRY and CDR2 SYGVKD. The CDR3, as DNA: TGTGCCATCAGTTCAACAGGGAACACTGAAGCTTTCTTT. It specifies CAISSTGNTEAFF.

V and J are TRBV7-9 and TRBJ2-5; 7 nucleotides align to TRBD1. The V gene's germline CDR1 is SEHNR and CDR2 FQNEAQ (reference sequence). The CDR3 is 15 amino acids. With 1 base clipped from V and 0 bases from J, the junction kept 2 bases outside the gene matches. CDR3 nucleotide sequence: TGTGCCAGCAGCTTAGGCGACAGGGACCAAGAGACCCAGTACTTC. Its protein is CASSLGDRDQETQYF.

In its sample, this clone was seen a few times. The chain carries TRBV7-9 and TRBJ1-2; D is unresolved. CDR1 is SEHNR, CDR2 FQNEAQ, per germline (reference sequence). The CDR3 covers 13 residues. Trimming left V 2 bases short and J 2 bases short, with 6 bases between. The CDR3 region has the DNA TGTGCCAGCAGCTTAAGAGACAACTATGGCTACACCTTC. This sequence encodes CASSLRDNYGYTF.

V usage is TRBV6-4 and J usage is TRBJ1-1; 9 bases fit TRBD1. The germline V gene has CDR1 MRHNA and CDR2 SNTAGT. V trimming: 2 bases; J trimming: 11 bases; junction bases outside the gene matches: 9. This CDR3 is built from 14 residues. CDR3 protein: CASSDRDRVRSAFF. CDR3 in DNA: TGTGCCAGCAGTGACCGGGACAGGGTAAGAAGCGCTTTCTTT.

The chain is built from TRBV4-1 and TRBJ2-1; D is unclear. Germline CDR1 reads MGHRA; CDR2 reads YSYEKL. Between the trimmed V and J ends, which lost 0 bases and 7 bases, there was a span of 19 bases. The CDR3 contains 17 residues. Written as DNA, the CDR3 is TGCGCCAGCAGCCAAGAACCCCCTAATAGCAGGAGAAATGAGCAGTTCTTC. Protein product: CASSQEPPNSRRNEQFF.

Comment on this clone: The identical CDR3 is also encoded by other nucleotide sequences in the sample. V and J are TRBV28 and TRBJ2-1, with 9 nucleotides matching TRBD2. The CDR3 consists of 15 residues. The ends lost 6 bases at V and 2 bases at J; junction bases unmatched: 5. Germline lookup yields CDR1 MDHEN and CDR2 SYDVKM. In DNA, the CDR3 is TGTGCCAGCAGCCTCCTAGCGGGAACCTACAATGAGCAGTTCTTC. As protein: CASSLLAGTYNEQFF.

This chain connects TRBV7-8 to TRBJ1-2, with D maybe TRBD1 (5 bases). This CDR3 has 15 residues. Germline CDR1 reads SGHVS; CDR2 reads FQNEAQ. Trimming stripped 0 bases from V and 7 bases from J, with 15 bases between. The DNA of the CDR3 is TGTGCCAGCAGCTTAGCCGGACATGTCGGCGGTGGCTACACCTTC. Protein product: CASSLAGHVGGGYTF.

This chain joins TRBV27 and TRBJ1-4, with D possibly matching TRBD1 (6 bases). This CDR3 comprises 15 residues. Trimming left V 5 bases short and J 7 bases short, with 17 bases between. The germline gives CDR1 MNHEY, CDR2 SMNVEV (reference sequence). The CDR3 here is CASSPIPRDTEKLFF. CDR3 coding DNA: TGTGCCAGCAGTCCAATCCCACGGGACACTGAAAAACTGTTTTTT.

The CDR3 coding sequence is TGTGCCAGCAGTTACCTTACAGGACAAGAGACCCAGTACTTC. Amino acid sequence: CASSYLTGQETQYF. The gene calls are TRBV6-5 and TRBJ2-5; possible D gene TRBD1, 5 bases. This CDR3 comprises 14 residues. Germline V gene sequence: CDR1 MNHEY, CDR2 SVGAGI. Trimming pared 2 bases from V and 2 bases from J, leaving 9 bases between.